What follows are 9 T cell receptor beta chains derived from one specimen sequenced in a study of spatial heterogeneity in lung cancer. TCRdb re-derived calls from the 5' RACE reads in MiXCR, one entry per CDR3 protein. This sample carries under 20,000 distinct CDR3 sequences, about a fifth of them seen once, and the ten largest clones take more than 13%. The sample's time point: sample taken at primary tumor resection. Tumor, nontumor lung or frozen PBMC supplied whole RNA, sequenced without sorting. Sample: PBMCs, taken at surgery. The origin of the receptors is a male donor with early-stage non-small cell lung cancer.

This clonotype was counted only a few times. This chain links TRBV7-3 with TRBJ2-3, with 9 bases that match TRBD2. The germline V gene encodes CDR1 SGHTA and CDR2 FQGTGA. J was trimmed by 3 bases and V by 5 bases; bases with no gene match: 0. The CDR3 spans 13 residues. The CDR3 DNA follows: TGTGCCAGCAGCACTAGCGGGACAGATACGCAGTATTTT. This translates into CASSTSGTDTQYF. Based on the CDR3 plus reference TRBV7-3 and TRBJ2-3, the full variable domain is GAGVSQTPSNKVTEKGKYVELRCDPISGHTALYWYRQSLGQGPEFLIYFQGTGAADDSGLPNDRFFAVRPEGSVSTLKIQRTERGDSAVYLCASSTSGTDTQYFGPGTRLTVL.

The chain is built from TRBV29-1 and TRBJ1-2, with 7 nucleotides matching TRBD1. The CDR3 is made up of 13 amino acids. Losses at the gene ends were 6 bases for V and 2 bases for J; bases not matched to a gene: 6. Germline V gene data show CDR1 as SQVTM and CDR2 as ANQGSEA. This CDR3 reads CSVKGGGNYGYTF. The CDR3 DNA reads as TGCAGCGTGAAGGGAGGGGGCAACTATGGCTACACCTTC.

The J gene is TRBJ2-3, the V gene TRBV19; maybe TRBD2 (6 bases). This CDR3 comprises 14 residues. V was cut by 5 bases and J by 3 bases, with 12 bases left in between. The germline gives CDR1 LNHDA, CDR2 SQIVND (reference sequence). The chain's CDR3 is CASSPQGGTDTQYF. CDR3 sequence (DNA): TGTGCCAGTAGTCCTCAGGGAGGAACAGATACGCAGTATTTT.

This clonotype counts as medium-sized. The V call is TRBV20-1, the J call TRBJ2-3; D unresolved. V was shortened by 3 bases and J by 0 bases, with 7 bases between the two germline ends. The germline gives CDR1 DFQATT, CDR2 SNEGSKA (reference sequence). CDR3 length: 13 residues. The CDR3 spells CSARMSSTDTQYF. For the CDR3, the DNA is TGCAGTGCTAGGATGTCTAGCACAGATACGCAGTATTTT.

The count of this clonotype is one. A much larger clone differs from this one at a single base, so this may be a read error. This chain uses TRBV4-2 with TRBJ2-5; D may be TRBD1 (6 bases). Germline values: CDR1 LGHNA, CDR2 YNFKEQ. CDR3 length: 16 residues. CDR3 sequence (DNA): TGTGCCAGCAACCAAGTGCACAGGGATCGACAAGAGACCCAGTACTTC. Translating gives CASNQVHRDRQETQYF.

This clonotype was recorded many times. V and J are TRBV3-1 and TRBJ1-6; 9 bases match TRBD1. The V gene's germline CDR1 is LGHDT and CDR2 YNNKEL (reference sequence). With 4 bases clipped from V and 8 bases from J, the junction kept 6 bases outside the gene matches. This CDR3 contains 15 residues. The CDR3 protein is CASSLTGQGYSPLHF. The CDR3, as DNA: TGTGCCAGCAGCCTAACGGGACAGGGCTATTCACCCCTCCACTTT.

This clonotype is termed medium-sized. Written as DNA, the CDR3 is TGTGCCAGCAGCTTAACGGGGACCCAGCCGAACACTGAAGCTTTCTTT. Its translation: CASSLTGTQPNTEAFF. The chain is built from TRBV7-3 and TRBJ1-1; possible D gene TRBD1, 5 bases. Germline loops: CDR1 SGHTA, CDR2 FQGTGA. Between the trimmed V and J ends, which lost 0 bases and 1 base, there was a span of 12 bases. The CDR3 consists of 16 residues. Full variable domain (outside the CDR3, taken from reference TRBV7-3 and TRBJ1-1): GAGVSQTPSNKVTEKGKYVELRCDPISGHTALYWYRQSLGQGPEFLIYFQGTGAADDSGLPNDRFFAVRPEGSVSTLKIQRTERGDSAVYLCASSLTGTQPNTEAFFGQGTRLTVV.

The chain is built from TRBV5-1 and TRBJ2-3; 9 bases align to TRBD1. Germline lookup yields CDR1 SGHRS and CDR2 YFSETQ. The CDR3 has 15 residues. V lost 3 bases, J lost 0 bases, and 2 bases stayed unmatched. CDR3 coding DNA: TGCGCCAGCAGCTCCGGGACAGGGAGCACAGATACGCAGTATTTT. Translating it yields CASSSGTGSTDTQYF.

This clonotype was seen more than once but under ten times. The rearrangement uses TRBV4-2 and TRBJ1-1, with unresolved D. Germline CDR1 LGHNA, CDR2 YNFKEQ. The CDR3 runs 13 residues. V lost 4 bases and J lost 4, with 10 bases in between. The chain's CDR3 is CASSLGMATEAFF. CDR3 bases: TGTGCCAGCAGCCTCGGGATGGCCACTGAAGCTTTCTTT.